The clone carrying this T cell receptor beta chain was detected only a few times. Its cognate antigen is unknown. The entry originates in a study of blood T cells in healthy people across ages. Overall study findings and caveats: Higher diversity, along with more naive CD4+ cells, distinguished long-lived donors from aged donors. Per million T cells, TCR beta diversity dropped roughly linearly as age increased. Naive T cell percentage strongly correlated with TCR beta diversity.

Germline V gene sequence: CDR1 SGHVS, CDR2 FQNEAQ. The CDR3 spans 15 residues. The V gene lost 1 base and the J gene lost 6 bases, with 13 bases spanning the gap. Healthy Caucasian individuals from Russia aged roughly 6 to 90 served as donors. Using a J-beta primer mix together with a sample-barcoded 5' primer, a second PCR was run for about 7 to 12 cycles. Using its own MiXCR run on the 5' RACE reads, TCRdb lists one record per CDR3 protein. There are over 1,200,000 distinct CDR3 sequences in the sample; 45% to 70% occur only once, and over 5% lies in the top ten. The rearrangement uses TRBV7-8 and TRBJ2-1; maybe TRBD1 (5 bases). The sequencing sample was made of blood. This sequence originates from a man between 18 and 35 years old in good health. The CDR3 DNA follows: TGTGCCAGCAGCTTAGAACAGGCTTCGCGCAATGAGCAGTTCTTC. Translation: CASSLEQASRNEQFF.